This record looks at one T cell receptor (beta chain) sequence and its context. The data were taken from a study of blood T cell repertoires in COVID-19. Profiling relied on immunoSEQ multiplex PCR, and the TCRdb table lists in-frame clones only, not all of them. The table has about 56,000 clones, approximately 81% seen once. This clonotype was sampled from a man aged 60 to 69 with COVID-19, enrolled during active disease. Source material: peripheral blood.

CDR3 residues: CASSMGGQGEKLFF. CDR3 bases: TGTGCCAGCAGCATGGGGGGGCAGGGTGAAAAACTGTTTTTT. The genes are TRBV5-4 and TRBJ1-4; possibly TRBD1 for D (6 bases). Looked up from germline, CDR1 is SGHNT and CDR2 is YYREEE (reference sequence). The CDR3 runs 14 residues. Trimming took off 4 bases at V and 7 bases at J, with 14 bases between the two ends.